This TCR beta chain was recorded in a study of CD8 T cells in ankylosing spondylitis. J gave up 0 bases and V 6 bases, and 2 bases lay outside the gene matches. The CDR3 totals 13 residues. The germline V gene has CDR1 MNHNS and CDR2 SASEGT. This clonotype was found a few times. Its antigen is not identified. Study conclusions and caveats: Made up of eight or nine highly homologous variants, a TCR beta motif appeared characteristic of ankylosing spondylitis blood.

TCRdb recomputed calls from the 5' RACE reads with MiXCR, one row per CDR3 protein. The sample shows some 350,000 distinct CDR3 sequences, over 12% of them seen only once. The sequenced sample consisted of blood, either unsorted or a sorted T cell fraction (not recorded which). The rearrangement links TRBV6-1 to TRBJ2-7; 7 positions agree with TRBD2. The sequence was collected from a male donor with ankylosing spondylitis or in good health (not recorded which). The CDR3 loop is CASRAGLSYEQYF. The CDR3 DNA sequence: TGTGCCAGCAGAGCGGGACTCTCCTACGAGCAGTACTTC.